The present TCR beta chain was sequenced within a study of glioma-infiltrating T cells. Findings of the study overall: Very few CDR3 sequences were shared between tissue and blood. Gliomas, especially low-grade, showed above-expected tissue-blood divergence; non-neoplastic patients showed below.

Amplification of TCR alpha and beta CDR3 regions from RNA used iRepertoire nested multiplex PCR. Input was roughly 100-450 ng of tissue mRNA or PBMC total RNA. MiXCR, run by TCRdb on the multiplex PCR reads, gives a single entry per CDR3 protein. Among 100,000 to 150,000 distinct CDR3 sequences listed, around a quarter were seen once. This clonotype was detected many times. Its antigen is as yet unknown. CDR1 and CDR2 (germline): SGHVS, FNYEAQ. Between the trimmed V and J ends, which lost 1 base and 1 base, there was a span of 8 bases. CDR3 length: 15 amino acids. The V gene is TRBV7-6, the J gene TRBJ1-5, with D unclear. The clonotype comes from a human donor with low-grade glioma or glioblastoma, undergoing nonglioma brain surgery, or in good health (not recorded which). The material sequenced was glioma tissue, nonneoplastic brain tissue, or PBMCs (not recorded which). The CDR3, as DNA: TGTGCCAGCAGCTTAGGGTCACTCAGCAATCAGCCCCAGCATTTT. This sequence encodes CASSLGSLSNQPQHF. Based on the CDR3 plus reference TRBV7-6 and TRBJ1-5, the full variable domain is GAGVSQSPRYKVTKRGQDVALRCDPISGHVSLYWYRQALGQGPEFLTYFNYEAQQDKSGLPNDRFSAERPEGSISTLTIQRTEQRDSAMYRCASSLGSLSNQPQHFGDGTRLSIL.